This T cell receptor beta chain was found in a study of memory CD4+ T cells and cytomegalovirus serostatus. The CDR3 is made up of 13 amino acids. Between the trimmed V and J ends, which lost 5 bases and 6 bases, there was a span of 13 bases. Germline CDR1 SGHNT, CDR2 YENEEA. The sort gate was single viable CD3+CD4+CD8-CD45RO+ cells for memory CD4+ T cells. Clones were sequenced by immunoSEQ multiplex PCR, and TCRdb holds only the in-frame ones, with some missing. The profile covers some 26,000 clones, with approximately 72% appearing a single time and 0.68% taken by the ten largest. The chain recombines TRBV11-3 with TRBJ1-1, with D possibly matching TRBD1 (5 bases). Sequencing was performed on memory CD4+ T cells from blood. The receptor was derived from an adult in good health and CMV-seronegative. The CDR3 sequence is CASSAGGRAEAFF. CDR3 nucleotide sequence: TGTGCCAGCAGCGCTGGGGGTCGCGCTGAAGCTTTCTTT.